A single sample gave rise to the 31 T cell receptor beta chains below, sequenced in a study of shared clonotypes between healthy human individuals. Assay: immunoSEQ multiplex PCR; the TCRdb copy retains only in-frame clones and omits some. Of millions of clones in the sample, just over 90% are singletons; the top ten hold around 0.14%. Input material: naive CD4+ T cells sorted from blood. The sample's subset: CD45RA+ positively selected. These receptors originate from a man between 18 and 35 years old in good health.

V is TRBV6-1 and J is TRBJ1-5; D is unclear. Germline CDR1 MNHNS, CDR2 SASEGT. The CDR3 is 14 amino acids. V was shortened by 2 bases and J by 2 bases, with 7 bases between the two germline ends. The CDR3 DNA is TGTGCCAGCAGTGAATCTGAAGGCAATCAGCCCCAGCATTTT. Amino acid sequence: CASSESEGNQPQHF.

This chain uses TRBV19 with TRBJ2-1; TRBD2 aligns across 8 bases. The CDR3 consists of 16 residues. The germline gives CDR1 LNHDA, CDR2 SQIVND (reference sequence). The V and J ends lost 1 base and 4 bases, in that order; junction bases with no gene match: 6. The CDR3 coding sequence is TGTGCCAGTAGTATAGCAGCGGGAGCGTTATACAATGAGCAGTTCTTC. This encodes CASSIAAGALYNEQFF. Combining the CDR3 with reference TRBV19 and TRBJ2-1 gives the whole variable domain DGGITQSPKYLFRKEGQNVTLSCEQNLNHDAMYWYRQDPGQGLRLIYYSQIVNDFQKGDIAEGYSVSREKKESFPLTVTSAQKNPTAFYLCASSIAAGALYNEQFFGPGTRLTVL.

The chain links TRBV11-2 to TRBJ1-2; 8 bases align to TRBD1. V shed 5 bases, J shed 4 bases, and the junction held 6 bases outside the gene matches. CDR1 is SGHAT and CDR2 is FQNNGV in the germline V gene. The CDR3 extends over 14 amino acids. CDR3 sequence reads: CASSQDRGGYGYTF. The CDR3 bases are TGTGCCAGCAGCCAAGACAGGGGAGGCTATGGCTACACCTTC.

The count of this clone is one. CDR3: CASSLVFGSSYEQYF. In DNA, the CDR3 is TGTGCCAGCAGCTTGGTGTTCGGGTCCTCCTACGAGCAGTACTTC. This chain links TRBV5-4 with TRBJ2-7; D is ambiguous. V lost 0 bases and J 0 bases, leaving 10 bases between the germline ends. The CDR3 extends over 15 amino acids. Germline lookup yields CDR1 SGHNT and CDR2 YYREEE (reference sequence).

The chain is built from TRBV9 and TRBJ2-3; D uncertain. CDR3 size: 15 residues. Trimming took off 0 bases at V and 5 bases at J, with 13 bases between the two ends. Per germline, CDR1 SGDLS and CDR2 YYNGEE. CDR3 bases: TGTGCCAGCAGCGTAGGGGTGGTGGTCGGAGATACGCAGTATTTT. Amino acids: CASSVGVVVGDTQYF.

This chain joins TRBV28 and TRBJ1-5; weak D call: TRBD1 (6 bases). The CDR3 extends over 14 amino acids. Germline assignment: CDR1 MDHEN and CDR2 SYDVKM. Trimming cost V 3 bases and J 6 bases, with 12 bases left between them. The CDR3 region is CASSFNRDVQPQHF. In DNA, the CDR3 is TGTGCCAGCAGTTTTAACAGGGACGTTCAGCCCCAGCATTTT.

Points on this clone: Other nucleotide sequences from this sample produce the same CDR3. The chain is built from TRBV7-9 and TRBJ1-2; D is ambiguous. V was clipped by 1 base and J by 5 bases, with 5 bases between them. Germline values: CDR1 SEHNR, CDR2 FQNEAQ (reference sequence). The CDR3 is made up of 12 amino acids. The DNA of the CDR3 is TGTGCCAGCAGCTTAGAAGGTTATGGCTACACCTTC. Its protein is CASSLEGYGYTF.

The chain links TRBV5-1 to TRBJ1-6; 11 nucleotides align to TRBD1. Trimming took 6 bases from V and 3 from J; bases not matched to a gene: 5. This CDR3 comprises 16 residues. Germline V gives CDR1 SGHRS, CDR2 YFSETQ. This CDR3 is CASTSGQGDYNSPLHF. Written as DNA, the CDR3 is TGCGCCAGCACCTCGGGACAGGGGGACTATAATTCACCCCTCCACTTT.

V is TRBV7-6 and J is TRBJ2-7; 11 positions match TRBD2. Germline V lookup: CDR1 SGHVS, CDR2 FNYEAQ. The length of the CDR3 is 15 residues. V shed 2 bases and J 2 bases; nucleotides not matched to a gene: 2. This CDR3 reads CASSLTSGGPYEQYF. The DNA for the CDR3 is TGTGCCAGCAGCTTAACTAGCGGGGGCCCCTACGAGCAGTACTTC.

Notes on this clone: This sample also contains other DNA sequences that code for the same CDR3. The rearrangement joins TRBV6-5 to TRBJ2-7, with TRBD2 matching 14 bases. Germline trimming cut 4 bases from V and 3 bases from J; bases unmatched to any gene: 2. Germline V gene sequence: CDR1 MNHEY, CDR2 SVGAGI. The CDR3 is 15 amino acids. The CDR3 nucleotides read TGTGCCAGCAGTTCTGGGACTAGCGGGAGCTACGAGCAGTACTTC. It yields the protein CASSSGTSGSYEQYF.

This clone has a single count. The gene calls are TRBV6-5 and TRBJ1-2; no definite D call. The CDR3 is 13 amino acids. V gave up 6 bases and J gave up 4 bases, with 12 bases separating them. Germline V gene data show CDR1 as MNHEY and CDR2 as SVGAGI. CDR3 residues: CASRRGIGYGYTF. CDR3 sequence (DNA): TGTGCCAGCAGACGCGGGATCGGCTATGGCTACACCTTC.

This chain uses TRBV28 with TRBJ2-7, with TRBD1 matching over 7 bases. The length of the CDR3 is 16 residues. Per the germline V gene, CDR1 is MDHEN and CDR2 is SYDVKM. The V and J ends lost 3 bases and 0 bases, in that order; junction bases with no gene match: 8. This CDR3 reads CASSFPRQGISYEQYF. DNA of the CDR3: TGTGCCAGCAGTTTCCCCCGACAGGGAATCTCCTACGAGCAGTACTTC.

The chain carries TRBV6-1 and TRBJ1-4; D unresolved. Trimming removed 6 bases at V and 1 base at J, with 9 bases between. CDR1 and CDR2 from the germline V gene are MNHNS and SASEGT. The CDR3 consists of 14 residues. The CDR3 nucleotides are TGTGCCAGCAGGGAACAGCTAACTAATGAAAAACTGTTTTTT. Its protein is CASREQLTNEKLFF.

The chain uses TRBV6-5 and TRBJ1-1; no clear D. Trimming took off 5 bases at V and 0 bases at J, with 13 bases between the two ends. The CDR3 consists of 15 residues. The germline gives CDR1 MNHEY, CDR2 SVGAGI. The CDR3, as DNA: TGTGCCAGCAGTGGATCGAACGTCATGAACACTGAAGCTTTCTTT. This translates into CASSGSNVMNTEAFF.

V and J are TRBV4-1 and TRBJ1-6, with unresolved D. Deletions cut 2 bases from V and 0 bases from J, with 14 bases between. This CDR3 has 18 residues. Germline CDR1 is MGHRA and CDR2 is YSYEKL. As DNA, the CDR3 is TGCGCCAGCAGCCAATACGAAACCGGGAGCTCCTATAATTCACCCCTCCACTTT. This sequence encodes CASSQYETGSSYNSPLHF.

The chain has TRBV6-5 and TRBJ1-1, with D uncertain. Germline loops: CDR1 MNHEY, CDR2 SVGAGI. The V gene lost 0 bases and the J gene lost 1 base, with 12 bases spanning the gap. CDR3 length: 16 amino acids. The CDR3: CASSYSFVSQNTEAFF. CDR3 bases: TGTGCCAGCAGTTACTCGTTTGTCAGTCAGAACACTGAAGCTTTCTTT.

This clone was counted between two and nine times. The chain recombines TRBV2 with TRBJ2-6; D gene ambiguous. The CDR3 sequence is 13 residues long. CDR1 SNHLY and CDR2 FYNNEI come from the germline V gene. Trimming cost V 3 bases and J 4 bases, with 4 bases left between them. The CDR3 sequence is CASSEEGANVLTF. In DNA, the CDR3 is TGTGCCAGCAGTGAGGAGGGGGCCAACGTCCTGACTTTC.

J is TRBJ2-5 and V is TRBV7-9; tentative D call: TRBD1 (6 bases). Germline lookup yields CDR1 SEHNR and CDR2 FQNEAQ (reference sequence). The CDR3 spans 16 residues. V dropped 4 bases and J dropped 0 bases, with 15 bases sitting between them. The CDR3 coding sequence is TGTGCCAGCAGCTCGTGGGGACACCCAGACCAAGAGACCCAGTACTTC. It yields the protein CASSSWGHPDQETQYF. Complete variable domain (other parts from reference TRBV7-9 and TRBJ2-5): DTGVSQNPRHKITKRGQNVTFRCDPISEHNRLYWYRQTLGQGPEFLTYFQNEAQLEKSRLLSDRFSAERPKGSFSTLEIQRTEQGDSAMYLCASSSWGHPDQETQYFGPGTRLLVL.

The J gene is TRBJ1-1, the V gene TRBV2; 8 nucleotides match TRBD1. Germline CDR1 SNHLY, CDR2 FYNNEI. V lost 8 bases to trimming and J lost 1 base; unmatched junction nucleotides: 6. There are 14 residues in the CDR3. The CDR3 DNA reads TGTGCCAGCGGACAGGGCTTTGGGAACACTGAAGCTTTCTTT. Translation: CASGQGFGNTEAFF. Supplemented by reference TRBV2 and TRBJ1-1, the full variable domain reads EPEVTQTPSHQVTQMGQEVILRCVPISNHLYFYWYRQILGQKVEFLVSFYNNEISEKSEIFDDQFSVERPDGSNFTLKIRSTKLEDSAMYFCASGQGFGNTEAFFGQGTRLTVV.

A remark on this clone: Given a much more abundant clone one base away, this may be a read error. The same CDR3 also results from other DNA sequences found in this sample. This chain links TRBV30 with TRBJ1-1, with unresolved D. V was pared by 0 bases and J by 1 base, with 6 bases between. Germline CDR1 and CDR2: GTSNPN and SVGIG (reference sequence). There are 13 residues in the CDR3. CDR3 sequence (DNA): TGTGCCTGGAGTGTAGAAGGGAACACTGAAGCTTTCTTT. It translates to CAWSVEGNTEAFF.

The CDR3: CASSKLAGVTGELFF. The DNA for the CDR3 is TGTGCCAGCAGTAAACTAGCGGGGGTTACCGGGGAGCTGTTTTTT. V is TRBV2 and J is TRBJ2-2; TRBD2 aligns across 11 bases. Trimming removed 5 bases from V and 5 bases from J; junction bases left unmatched: 4. The germline V gene has CDR1 SNHLY and CDR2 FYNNEI. CDR3 length: 15 amino acids. Combining the CDR3 with reference TRBV2 and TRBJ2-2 gives the whole variable domain EPEVTQTPSHQVTQMGQEVILRCVPISNHLYFYWYRQILGQKVEFLVSFYNNEISEKSEIFDDQFSVERPDGSNFTLKIRSTKLEDSAMYFCASSKLAGVTGELFFGEGSRLTVL.

This clone occurred once. The CDR3 loop reads CASRGGGADTYEQYF. The CDR3 DNA reads as TGTGCCAGCAGGGGAGGGGGCGCGGATACCTACGAGCAGTACTTC. The chain carries TRBV6-5 and TRBJ2-7; D possibly matches TRBD1 or TRBD2 (7 bases each). CDR1 MNHEY and CDR2 SVGAGI come from the germline V gene. This CDR3 contains 15 residues. V lost 6 bases to trimming and J lost 2 bases, with 17 bases between them.

This chain connects TRBV30 to TRBJ2-1; D is unresolved. Germline V gives CDR1 GTSNPN, CDR2 SVGIG (reference sequence). CDR3 size: 13 residues. The V gene lost 0 bases and the J gene lost 9 bases, with 12 bases spanning the gap. The DNA of the CDR3 is TGTGCCTGGAGTGTACGGACCCTCGGTGAGCAGTTCTTC. Its translation is CAWSVRTLGEQFF.

The chain employs TRBV28 and TRBJ2-5; TRBD1 agrees at 7 bases. The CDR3 loop spans 19 amino acids. Germline lookup yields CDR1 MDHEN and CDR2 SYDVKM. Trimming cost V 7 bases and J 3 bases; bases outside gene matches: 23. CDR3 sequence (DNA): TGTGCCAGCACCCCCCTTTTCGGGCAGGGGGTCATGTCCGAAGAGACCCAGTACTTC. Translation gives CASTPLFGQGVMSEETQYF.

Details on this clone: The same CDR3 arises from other DNA sequences in this sample as well. The rearrangement joins TRBV7-8 to TRBJ1-3, with D unresolved. The CDR3 is 13 amino acids. Germline CDR1 is SGHVS and CDR2 is FQNEAQ. Trimming removed 1 base at V and 3 bases at J, with 4 bases between. In nucleotides, the CDR3 is TGTGCCAGCAGCTTAGGAAGTGGAAACACCATATATTTT. This gives the protein CASSLGSGNTIYF.

The rearrangement uses TRBV6-5 and TRBJ2-7; D gene ambiguous. The germline V gene encodes CDR1 MNHEY and CDR2 SVGAGI. This CDR3 spans 13 amino acids. Between the trimmed V and J ends, which lost 6 bases and 3 bases, there was a span of 12 bases. This CDR3 reads CASSQVPFYEQYF. For the CDR3, the DNA is TGTGCCAGCAGCCAAGTCCCTTTCTACGAGCAGTACTTC.

The V call is TRBV19, the J call TRBJ1-5, with 10 bases aligning to TRBD1. CDR1 LNHDA and CDR2 SQIVND come from the germline V gene (reference sequence). V gave up 1 base and J gave up 6 bases; unmatched junction bases: 6. The CDR3 totals 16 residues. The DNA of the CDR3 is TGTGCCAGTAGTATAGCCGACAGGGGGCGCGGTCAGCCCCAGCATTTT. It codes for CASSIADRGRGQPQHF.

This clone was detected once. The chain carries TRBV4-2 and TRBJ2-1, with 10 bases lining up with TRBD2. Germline assignment: CDR1 LGHNA and CDR2 YNFKEQ. J lost 5 bases, V lost 4 bases, and 14 bases had no gene match. This CDR3 has 18 residues. The CDR3 DNA sequence: TGTGCCAGCAGCCCGCTGGGAGTGGCTAGCGGGGGAAACAATGAGCAGTTCTTC. Residues: CASSPLGVASGGNNEQFF.

Turning to this clone: Other DNA sequences from this sample encode an identical CDR3 as well. The chain joins TRBV5-6 to TRBJ1-5; perhaps TRBD1 as D (6 bases). The ends were cut back, 1 base at V and 0 bases at J, with 8 bases in the middle. The germline gives CDR1 SGHDT, CDR2 YYEEEE. This CDR3 spans 15 amino acids. The CDR3 region has the DNA TGTGCCAGCAGCTTGAGGGGGTATAGCAATCAGCCCCAGCATTTT. Protein product: CASSLRGYSNQPQHF.

Concerning this clone: Distinct nucleotide sequences in the sample also encode this CDR3. This sequence joins TRBV18 and TRBJ1-1, with D unclear. CDR3 length equals 13 residues. In germline, CDR1 is KGHSH, CDR2 LQKENI. The V end was cut by 6 bases, the J end by 1 base, with 9 bases between. CDR3 protein: CASSPAQNTEAFF. CDR3 in DNA: TGTGCCAGCTCTCCCGCGCAGAACACTGAAGCTTTCTTT.

As concerns this clone: The same CDR3 also results from other DNA sequences found in this sample. The V and J genes are TRBV28 and TRBJ2-1, with unresolved D. The V gene lost 3 bases and the J gene lost 6 bases, with 3 bases spanning the gap. CDR3 size: 11 residues. Germline V gene data show CDR1 as MDHEN and CDR2 as SYDVKM. The CDR3 nucleotides are TGTGCCAGCAGTTTGGTCAATGAGCAGTTCTTC. Residues: CASSLVNEQFF.